This paragraph covers one T cell receptor (beta chain) sequence. Its matching antigen is unknown. The V and J ends lost 4 bases and 6 bases respectively, with 10 bases between them. Germline V gene data show CDR1 as SGHTA and CDR2 as FQGNSA. The CDR3 runs 13 residues. Primers: 60 Vbeta forward and 13 Jbeta reverse. Measured with immunoSEQ multiplex PCR; TCRdb has only the in-frame clones, and not every one. In the table there are some 180,000 clones, around 90% of which are singletons. These data are taken from a study of cytomegalovirus exposure and HLA in healthy donors. Study conclusions and caveats: A later analysis showed that HLA-associated TCR beta chains had undergone more clonal expansion than equally common others.

The receptor's source is a boy aged 2 to 9 in good health and CMV-seronegative. Material: PBMCs. This chain links TRBV7-2 with TRBJ1-5; D is unclear. This chain's CDR3 is CASSSGPGQPQHF. As DNA, the CDR3 is TGTGCCAGCAGCTCCGGCCCGGGTCAGCCCCAGCATTTT.